This TCR beta chain appears in the sequencing data of a study of identical twins. Study findings and constraints: Excess low generation probability was seen in twin-shared out-of-frame alpha sequences. Cord blood beta clonotypes present at high abundance carried fewer insertions; no such pattern appeared in memory repertoires.

Unique molecular identifiers were present on the cDNA, and a universal primer site came from template switching. TCRdb re-derived calls from the 5' RACE reads in MiXCR, one entry per CDR3 protein. The data contain around 500,000 distinct CDR3 sequences, approximately 15% of them singletons. This CDR3 has 14 residues. Germline CDR1 SQVTM, CDR2 ANQGSEA. With V trimmed by 7 bases and J by 9 bases, 12 bases remained unmatched. About this clonotype itself: The antigen remains undetermined.

This sample also belongs to another study, concerning yellow fever vaccine responses in identical twins.

Sample: CD4+ T cells sorted from blood. The sequence derives from a woman between 18 and 29 years old in good health. The rearrangement joins TRBV29-1 to TRBJ2-1; 10 bases line up with TRBD1. The CDR3 DNA reads as TGCAGCGCGATAACCCGGGACAGGGGTATTGAGCAGTTCTTC. Its protein is CSAITRDRGIEQFF.